This T cell receptor beta chain was recorded in a study of blood T cell repertoires in COVID-19. Study-level information: Researchers got acute and convalescent COVID-19 samples from the United States, Italy and Spain. T cells, B-cell-depleted T cells, or PBMCs provided the cDNA or gDNA that served as material.

Per germline, CDR1 SGHRS and CDR2 YFSETQ. This CDR3 is built from 16 residues. The V segment lost 0 bases and the J segment 3 bases; nucleotides outside the gene matches: 2. Original analysis: Counts of nucleated cells, estimated from reference gene primer amplification, were obtained. Libraries were prepared by immunoSEQ multiplex PCR; TCRdb keeps only in-frame clonotypes and omits some of them. From that table come the V and J calls and clone size; the DNA was used to work out D and trimming. The sample lists approximately 110,000 clones; 70% to 90% were seen once. The source is a human donor in a cohort sampled during active COVID-19. The J gene is TRBJ2-3, the V gene TRBV5-1, with 12 positions matching TRBD2. The sample comprised peripheral blood. CDR3 bases: TGCGCCAGCAGCTTGGCCGGGACTAGCGGGACAGATACGCAGTATTTT. Translated, it gives CASSLAGTSGTDTQYF.